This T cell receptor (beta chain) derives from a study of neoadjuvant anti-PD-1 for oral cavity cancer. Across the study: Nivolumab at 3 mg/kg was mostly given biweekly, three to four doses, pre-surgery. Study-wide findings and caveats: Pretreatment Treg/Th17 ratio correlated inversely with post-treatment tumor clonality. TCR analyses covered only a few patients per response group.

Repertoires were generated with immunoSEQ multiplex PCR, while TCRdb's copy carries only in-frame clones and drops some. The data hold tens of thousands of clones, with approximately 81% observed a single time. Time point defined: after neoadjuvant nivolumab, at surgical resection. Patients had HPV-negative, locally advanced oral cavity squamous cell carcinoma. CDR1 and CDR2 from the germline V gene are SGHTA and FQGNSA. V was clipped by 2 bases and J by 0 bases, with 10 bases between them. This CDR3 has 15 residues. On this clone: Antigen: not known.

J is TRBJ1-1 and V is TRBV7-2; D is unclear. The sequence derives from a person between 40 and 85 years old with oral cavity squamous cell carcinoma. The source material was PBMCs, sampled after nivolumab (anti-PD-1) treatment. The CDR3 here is CASSLLNGMNTEAFF. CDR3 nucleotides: TGTGCCAGCAGCTTACTAAATGGTATGAACACTGAAGCTTTCTTT.